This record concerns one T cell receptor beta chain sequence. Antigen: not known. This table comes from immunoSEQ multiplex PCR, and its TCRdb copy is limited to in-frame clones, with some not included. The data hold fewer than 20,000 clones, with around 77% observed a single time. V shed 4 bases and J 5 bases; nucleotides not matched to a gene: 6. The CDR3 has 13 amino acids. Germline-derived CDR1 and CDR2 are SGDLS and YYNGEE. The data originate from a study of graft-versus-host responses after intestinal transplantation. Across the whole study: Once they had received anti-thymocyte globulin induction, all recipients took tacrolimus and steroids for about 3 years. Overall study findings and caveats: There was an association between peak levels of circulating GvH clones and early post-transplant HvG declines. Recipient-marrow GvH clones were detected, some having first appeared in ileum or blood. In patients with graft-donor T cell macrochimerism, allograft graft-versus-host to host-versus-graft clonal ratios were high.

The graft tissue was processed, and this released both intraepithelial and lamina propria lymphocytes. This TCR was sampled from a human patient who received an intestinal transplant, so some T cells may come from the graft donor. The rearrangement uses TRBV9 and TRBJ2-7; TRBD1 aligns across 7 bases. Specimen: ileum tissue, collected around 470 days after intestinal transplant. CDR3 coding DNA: TGTGCCAGCAGCCCGACAGGGTTCGACGAGCAGTACTTC. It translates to CASSPTGFDEQYF.